The source of this TCR beta chain is a study of regulatory T cells in long-lasting Graves disease. CDR3 length equals 15 residues. Germline CDR1 SGHRS, CDR2 YFSETQ. With regard to this clonotype: Antigen specificity is unknown. An end of the junction differs from the germline gene, which may be a read error.

As to time point: persistent/refractory GD, antithyroid drugs over 5 years with positive TRAb. RNA from PBMCs was the source of the TCR library. Overall study findings and caveats: Persistent disease preferred TRBV28, TRBJ1-2 and TRBJ2-5; new disease, TRBV20-1 and TRBJ2-1.

Investigators prepared the TCR beta libraries by applying iRepertoire HTBI primers and Arm-PCR of CDR3 regions. A single record per CDR3 protein comes from TCRdb applying MiXCR to the multiplex PCR reads. The top ten clones hold 7% to 10% of a sample with roughly 500,000 distinct CDR3 sequences, around 20% of them seen once. Sequenced here: peripheral blood mononuclear cells (PBMCs), sampled when the disease was refractory, from a patient treated with antithyroid drugs. The chain links TRBV5-1 to TRBJ1-3, with D perhaps matching TRBD1 (5 bases). The source of this sequence is a female donor with Graves disease. CDR3 nucleotide sequence: TGCGCCAGTAGCTTGAAATGGGGGGCTGGAAACACCATATATTTT. Translated, it gives CASSLKWGAGNTIYF.